A single sample gave rise to the 8 T cell receptor beta chains below, sequenced in a study of breast tumors, draining lymph nodes, adjacent tissues. TCRdb independently ran MiXCR on the multiplex PCR reads; one entry per CDR3 protein. The profile shows tens of thousands of distinct CDR3 sequences, over 60% of them singletons. Sequenced material: tumor-adjacent breast tissue. These receptors all stem from a female donor with breast cancer. Some clones in this sample may be carry-over from other donors' samples.

The chain has TRBV2 and TRBJ2-1; D not certain. Trimming cost V 8 bases and J 8 bases, with 10 bases left between them. Germline V CDR1 and CDR2: SNHLY, FYNNEI. CDR3 size: 11 residues. The CDR3 region has the DNA TGTGCCAGCTCACAGCGTGATGAGCAGTTCTTC. Its protein is CASSQRDEQFF.

This rearrangement joins TRBV6-5 to TRBJ2-7; 10 bases map to TRBD2. With 6 bases clipped from V and 4 bases from J, the junction kept 3 bases outside the gene matches. Germline CDR1 and CDR2: MNHEY and SVGAGI. This CDR3 contains 13 residues. CDR3 residues: CASSKREGYEQYF. For the CDR3, the DNA is TGTGCCAGCAGCAAGCGGGAGGGTTACGAGCAGTACTTC.

This clonotype was found many times. The V gene is TRBV30, the J gene TRBJ1-1; D unclear. From germline, CDR1 is GTSNPN and CDR2 SVGIG (reference sequence). The CDR3 is made up of 14 amino acids. V dropped 4 bases and J dropped 0 bases, with 12 bases sitting between them. The CDR3 here is CAWKSGVMNTEAFF. CDR3 bases: TGTGCCTGGAAAAGCGGGGTCATGAACACTGAAGCTTTCTTT.

This clonotype was recorded only once. V and J are TRBV5-4 and TRBJ2-7, with a possible D match to TRBD2 (6 bases). V lost 3 bases and J lost 6, with 16 bases in between. This CDR3 is 14 amino acids long. CDR1 and CDR2 (germline): SGHNT, YYREEE (reference sequence). CDR3 bases: TGTGCCAGCAGCTCGGGACCCCACGGGAGCGAGCAGTACTTC. Translation gives CASSSGPHGSEQYF.

The rearrangement links TRBV5-6 to TRBJ2-7; 8 bases align to TRBD2. V lost 4 bases to trimming and J lost 2 bases; unmatched junction nucleotides: 11. This CDR3 is 16 amino acids long. Per the germline V gene, CDR1 is SGHDT and CDR2 is YYEEEE. CDR3 protein: CASSLGERELPYEQYF. CDR3 bases: TGTGCCAGCAGCCTGGGTGAGCGGGAGTTACCCTACGAGCAGTACTTC. Complete variable domain (other parts from reference TRBV5-6 and TRBJ2-7): DAGVTQSPTHLIKTRGQQVTLRCSPKSGHDTVSWYQQALGQGPQFIFQYYEEEERQRGNFPDRFSGHQFPNYSSELNVNALLLGDSALYLCASSLGERELPYEQYFGPGTRLTVT.

The CDR3 DNA follows: TGCAGCGTTGAGGAGGGGTTGGGCTCCTACGAGCAGTACTTC. It yields the protein CSVEEGLGSYEQYF. This chain uses TRBV29-1 with TRBJ2-7; a possible D gene is TRBD2 (6 bases). V lost 3 bases and J 0 bases, leaving 12 bases between the germline ends. Germline loops: CDR1 SQVTM, CDR2 ANQGSEA. The CDR3 has 14 amino acids.

The V gene is TRBV6-1, the J gene TRBJ2-7, with TRBD2 identical over 12 bases. The CDR3 spans 17 residues. CDR1 MNHNS and CDR2 SASEGT come from the germline V gene. The V and J ends lost 6 bases and 2 bases, in that order; junction bases with no gene match: 11. The CDR3 sequence is CASRKTSGSNGAYEQYF. In nucleotides, the CDR3 is TGTGCCAGCAGGAAGACTAGCGGGAGTAACGGCGCCTACGAGCAGTACTTC.

This clonotype has a single count. This chain connects TRBV12-3 or TRBV12-4 to TRBJ2-7; D call uncertain. V lost 3 bases and J lost 5, with 8 bases in between. CDR3 length: 12 amino acids. Here the CDR3 DNA reads TGTGCCAGCAGTTTTGGGGATAACGAGCAGTACTTC. Amino acids: CASSFGDNEQYF.